This paragraph reports one T cell receptor (beta chain). Sequencing was performed with immunoSEQ multiplex PCR; in TCRdb, only in-frame clones are kept and a portion is missing. The table includes about 2 million clones, just under 95% detected once. Naive CD8 cells lacked CD45RO, underwent positive selection for CCR7 and left out terminally differentiated effector memory CD45RA+ cells. There were only Caucasian adults among the donors, and all lived in Nashville, Tennessee. These data come from a study of shared clonotypes between healthy human individuals. Sequences were obtained from naive CD8+ T cells sorted from blood. This TCR was recovered from a man between 18 and 29 years old in good health.

The CDR3 bases are TGCGCCAGCAGAAAACCCGACACAGATACGCAGTATTTT. Its protein product is CASRKPDTDTQYF. V is TRBV10-2 and J is TRBJ2-3; no definite D call. This CDR3 comprises 13 residues. Germline V CDR1 and CDR2: WSHSY, SAAADI. V was cut by 6 bases and J by 2 bases, with 9 bases left in between.